Sequencing of this T cell receptor (beta chain) was carried out in a study of blood T cell repertoires in COVID-19 (dated by TCRdb to 2018 to 2020). Some background on the complete study: The collaborator samples originated in the United States, Italy and Spain and spanned the acute and convalescent phases of COVID-19. Samples came from the ongoing ImmuneRACE study (first 160 participants) plus 1,254 subjects from 6 global collaborators. Where available, HLA class I and class II types were taken from metadata supplied by the sample provider and were not determined by assay-based typing. Deeply sampled blood TCRbeta repertoires from subjects exposed to, actively infected with, or recovered from COVID-19 were included in the dataset. The repertoires were released in a freely available public database intended as a resource for research on the immune response to SARS-CoV-2. The prospective study material was composed of cDNA or gDNA derived from T cells, B-cell-depleted T cells, or PBMCs. Sample metadata almost always included a de-identified subject ID, COVID-19 status, age in years and sex. The study at large found these results: How much clinical and demographic metadata was included differed by source and by participant, and the metadata was provided uncurated.

In Seattle, one collaborating source enrolled patients while the infection was active and tracked those patients longitudinally over the course of disease. The collaborating institutions used their own protocols to collect whole blood in K2EDTA tubes. For TCRbeta analysis, collaborators shipped samples in one of three forms: frozen whole blood, isolated PBMCs, or DNA extracted from either of those sample types. TCRbeta CDR3 regions were amplified from genomic DNA by means of the immunoSEQ Assay, a bias-controlled multiplex PCR. The paper's data handling went like this. Within the assay, amplification of reference gene primers was used to estimate how many nucleated cells each sample contained. To quantify the absolute abundance of each unique TCRbeta CDR3 rearrangement, sequence reads were collapsed and filtered. For each sample, productive Simpson clonality was calculated as the square root of Simpson's diversity index across productive rearrangements. In its TCRdb copy, this immuneACCESS table keeps in-frame sequences only and misses some clones. Where compared with another copy, unresolved V genes explain less than half of these, and the others have no known cause. V, J and clone size are those of that table, while D and trimming were read from the DNA. This sample gives 200,000 to 250,000 clones in total; around 85% of them show up just once. About 5.1% of the sample is held by the ten biggest clonotypes.

A word on this clone: The specificity of this receptor is unknown. Base-call qualities are not available, and no considerably larger clone is one nucleotide away.

CDR1 and CDR2 were assigned from the germline V gene as SGDLS and YYNGEE. V and J lose 0 bases and 5 bases, and a span of 16 bases separates them. The cysteine opens and the phenylalanine closes a CDR3 of 16 amino acids. Only the CDR3 portion is preserved as DNA: 48 bases, with reading frame beginning at the first base. The TCR comes from a man aged 50 or older with COVID-19, enrolled during active disease. In this chain, TRBV9 is recombined with TRBJ2-3, with TRBD1 perhaps the D gene, on 5 matching bases. Sequencing input: peripheral blood. The CDR3 amino acid sequence is: CASSVGGSRLQDTQYF. The nucleotide sequence is TGTGCCAGCAGCGTAGGGGGCAGCAGGCTACAAGATACGCAGTATTTT.